The 10 T cell receptor beta chains presented below share a single source sample, sequenced in a study of blood T cell repertoires in COVID-19. Here immunoSEQ multiplex PCR was the method, and the copy in TCRdb shows in-frame clones only, minus some. This sample yields about 87,000 clones, of which roughly 84% are seen a single time; under 3.5% belongs to the top ten. The sequenced sample was peripheral blood. Source of these receptors: a woman over 75 with COVID-19, enrolled during active disease.

The chain combines TRBV11-1 with TRBJ2-7, with D possibly being TRBD2 (5 bases). Trimming cost V 1 base and J 2 bases, with 12 bases left between them. CDR3 length equals 15 residues. Germline CDR1 and CDR2: SGHAT and FQDESV (reference sequence). The CDR3: CASSLENAGPYEQYF. In DNA, the CDR3 is TGTGCCAGCAGCTTAGAAAACGCGGGCCCCTACGAGCAGTACTTC.

This clone qualifies as medium-sized. The genes are TRBV9 and TRBJ2-7, with D possibly TRBD1 on 5 matching bases. Trimming removed 3 bases at V and 4 bases at J, with 11 bases between. Germline V CDR1 and CDR2: SGDLS, YYNGEE. The CDR3 extends over 13 amino acids. This CDR3 reads CASSGPQGYEQYF. The DNA for the CDR3 is TGTGCCAGCAGCGGACCCCAGGGTTACGAGCAGTACTTC.

This clone is a singleton in its sample. CDR3 sequence (DNA): TGTGCCAGCAGTGAAGCGCCAAGGACTACCCCCCTCGTGCAGTACTTC. This translates into CASSEAPRTTPLVQYF. This chain uses TRBV6-1 with TRBJ2-7, with a tentative D call TRBD2 (6 bases). With 0 bases removed from V and 9 bases from J, the gap between germline ends came to 21 bases. Germline CDR1 is MNHNS and CDR2 is SASEGT. The CDR3 covers 16 residues.

The rearrangement uses TRBV5-1 and TRBJ1-2; TRBD1 matches at 9 bases. V shed 5 bases, J shed 7 bases, and the junction held 9 bases outside the gene matches. CDR3 length: 14 amino acids. Germline-derived CDR1 and CDR2 are SGHRS and YFSETQ. CDR3: CASRYPGQGRGYTF. The CDR3 nucleotides read TGCGCCAGCAGATATCCGGGACAGGGTCGTGGCTACACCTTC.

This clone was recorded only once. The chain has TRBV9 and TRBJ2-7; maybe TRBD1 (6 bases). Germline assignment: CDR1 SGDLS and CDR2 YYNGEE. With 3 bases removed from V and 2 bases from J, the gap between germline ends came to 12 bases. This CDR3 has 14 residues. This chain's CDR3 is CASSEQGNPYEQYF. CDR3 sequence (DNA): TGTGCCAGCAGCGAACAGGGAAACCCCTACGAGCAGTACTTC.

The chain recombines TRBV2 with TRBJ2-3; 11 bases are shared with TRBD1. J was trimmed by 2 bases and V by 7 bases; bases with no gene match: 2. CDR1 is SNHLY, CDR2 FYNNEI, per germline. There are 14 residues in the CDR3. CDR3 coding DNA: TGTGCCAGCACGGGACAGGGGGTCACAGATACGCAGTATTTT. Translation: CASTGQGVTDTQYF.

This clone was detected only a few times. The chain employs TRBV13 and TRBJ2-5; 8 nucleotides align to TRBD1. Germline V gene sequence: CDR1 PRHDT, CDR2 FYEKMQ (reference sequence). The ends lost 4 bases at V and 5 bases at J; junction bases unmatched: 3. This CDR3 is 13 amino acids long. The CDR3 sequence is CASSSRDRETQYF. The CDR3 DNA is TGTGCCAGCAGCTCCCGGGACAGGGAGACCCAGTACTTC.

This clone has just a few counts. The chain joins TRBV7-9 to TRBJ1-5; no clear D gene. The CDR3 runs to 17 residues. With 1 base removed from V and 0 bases from J, the gap between germline ends came to 13 bases. Germline V CDR1 and CDR2: SEHNR, FQNEAQ (reference sequence). CDR3 residues: CASSLGGNGRSNQPQHF. CDR3 DNA sequence: TGTGCCAGCAGCTTAGGAGGGAACGGTCGTAGCAATCAGCCCCAGCATTTT.

The rearrangement links TRBV18 to TRBJ2-1, with TRBD2 matching 14 bases. Germline-derived CDR1 and CDR2 are KGHSH and LQKENI. With V trimmed by 3 bases and J by 9 bases, 7 bases remained unmatched. The CDR3 extends over 16 amino acids. Here the CDR3 reads CASSPGLAGDQAEQFF. CDR3 nucleotides: TGTGCCAGCTCACCGGGACTAGCGGGAGACCAGGCTGAGCAGTTCTTC.

This clone was found a few times. V usage is TRBV6-5 and J usage is TRBJ2-7; the D gene is possibly TRBD1 (6 bases). Germline V gene lookup returns CDR1 MNHEY and CDR2 SVGAGI. The CDR3 sequence is 15 residues long. Trimming took off 6 bases at V and 0 bases at J, with 15 bases between the two ends. This chain's CDR3 is CASSSGTPISYEQYF. The CDR3, as DNA: TGTGCCAGCAGCTCCGGGACACCGATCTCCTACGAGCAGTACTTC.